A selection of T cell receptor beta chains follows, all from one sample in a study of blood T cell repertoires in COVID-19. Profiled with immunoSEQ multiplex PCR; TCRdb holds only in-frame clones, not every one. Of around 58,000 clones listed, approximately 91% are singletons. The sequenced sample was peripheral blood. The receptor set was obtained from a woman aged 55-70 years with active or convalescent COVID-19. The CDR3 runs from the conserved cysteine through the conserved F or W.

CDR3aa: CASRLQGAPNYGYTF; v_gene: TRBV19; j_gene: TRBJ1-2
CDR3aa: CASSVTPSTDTQYF; v_gene: TRBV9; j_gene: TRBJ2-3
CDR3aa: CASNPWLGGEYEQYF; v_gene: TRBV5-5; j_gene: TRBJ2-7
CDR3aa: CASSPSGGHNEQFF; v_gene: TRBV3-1/TRBV3-2; j_gene: TRBJ2-1
CDR3aa: CASSYFTRGEQYF; v_gene: TRBV6-2/TRBV6-3; j_gene: TRBJ2-7
CDR3aa: CASSLAGQGNIQYF; v_gene: TRBV4-1; j_gene: TRBJ2-4
CDR3aa: CAWSGTGWAFF; v_gene: TRBV30; j_gene: TRBJ1-1
CDR3aa: CASSLLTSGAKNEQFF; v_gene: TRBV6-2/TRBV6-3; j_gene: TRBJ2-1
CDR3aa: CASRGTGGNSPLHF; v_gene: TRBV2; j_gene: TRBJ1-6
CDR3aa: CASSSGTLTDTQYF; v_gene: TRBV28; j_gene: TRBJ2-3
CDR3aa: CASSQQVNTEAFF; v_gene: TRBV3-1/TRBV3-2; j_gene: TRBJ1-1
CDR3aa: CATSPGRGGPETQYF; v_gene: TRBV24-1; j_gene: TRBJ2-5
CDR3aa: CASSLLLINEQFF; v_gene: TRBV5-6; j_gene: TRBJ2-1
CDR3aa: CASSQEAGTGLGYTEAFF; v_gene: TRBV14; j_gene: TRBJ1-1
CDR3aa: CASSLTLSSYEQYF; v_gene: TRBV4-3; j_gene: TRBJ2-7
CDR3aa: CASSQGHPMTQYF; v_gene: TRBV13; j_gene: TRBJ2-5
CDR3aa: CASSTRQGRETQYF; v_gene: TRBV14; j_gene: TRBJ2-5
CDR3aa: CASSADGGNRGAFF; v_gene: TRBV9; j_gene: TRBJ1-1
CDR3aa: CASSKGQRNTEAFF; v_gene: TRBV6-5; j_gene: TRBJ1-1
CDR3aa: CSAITGGHTF; v_gene: TRBV20-1; j_gene: TRBJ1-2
CDR3aa: CASSDVGVLNEQFF; v_gene: TRBV5-4; j_gene: TRBJ2-1
CDR3aa: CASSLLGLRTRNTEAFF; v_gene: TRBV5-1; j_gene: TRBJ1-1
CDR3aa: CASSHPGDAFETQYF; v_gene: TRBV4-1; j_gene: TRBJ2-5
CDR3aa: CASSRVQGYYGYTF; v_gene: TRBV21-1; j_gene: TRBJ1-2
CDR3aa: CASSTGGTNYGYTF; v_gene: TRBV4-1; j_gene: TRBJ1-2
CDR3aa: CASSQQGRGPEAFF; v_gene: TRBV3-1/TRBV3-2; j_gene: TRBJ1-1
CDR3aa: CASSVGDRGGNEKLFF; v_gene: TRBV9; j_gene: TRBJ1-4
CDR3aa: CASSQRDSREAFF; v_gene: TRBV3-1/TRBV3-2; j_gene: TRBJ1-1
CDR3aa: CASSTQPGTGGYEAKNIQYF; v_gene: TRBV21-1; j_gene: TRBJ2-4
CDR3aa: CASSQDRAPYNEQFF; v_gene: TRBV4-2; j_gene: TRBJ2-1
CDR3aa: CASSLPYQGETQYF; v_gene: TRBV5-4; j_gene: TRBJ2-5
CDR3aa: CASSPRTTHTDTQYF; v_gene: TRBV28; j_gene: TRBJ2-3
CDR3aa: CASSLGQGSTYEQYF; v_gene: TRBV7-2; j_gene: TRBJ2-7
CDR3aa: CASSRRDREYGYTF; v_gene: TRBV5-6; j_gene: TRBJ1-2
CDR3aa: CASSISGRSTDTQYF; v_gene: TRBV21-1; j_gene: TRBJ2-3
CDR3aa: CASSDRGSSYNEQFF; v_gene: TRBV11-3; j_gene: TRBJ2-1
CDR3aa: CASSYSREIHEQYF; v_gene: TRBV6-2/TRBV6-3; j_gene: TRBJ2-7
CDR3aa: CASSPTGTQYF; v_gene: TRBV18; j_gene: TRBJ2-3
CDR3aa: CASTTWSSRGAF; v_gene: TRBV28; j_gene: TRBJ1-2
CDR3aa: CASSPTGYEQYF; v_gene: TRBV19; j_gene: TRBJ2-7
CDR3aa: CASSLAGIGAGELFF; v_gene: TRBV11-3; j_gene: TRBJ2-2
CDR3aa: CAWSVNRGGNSNQPQHF; v_gene: TRBV30; j_gene: TRBJ1-5